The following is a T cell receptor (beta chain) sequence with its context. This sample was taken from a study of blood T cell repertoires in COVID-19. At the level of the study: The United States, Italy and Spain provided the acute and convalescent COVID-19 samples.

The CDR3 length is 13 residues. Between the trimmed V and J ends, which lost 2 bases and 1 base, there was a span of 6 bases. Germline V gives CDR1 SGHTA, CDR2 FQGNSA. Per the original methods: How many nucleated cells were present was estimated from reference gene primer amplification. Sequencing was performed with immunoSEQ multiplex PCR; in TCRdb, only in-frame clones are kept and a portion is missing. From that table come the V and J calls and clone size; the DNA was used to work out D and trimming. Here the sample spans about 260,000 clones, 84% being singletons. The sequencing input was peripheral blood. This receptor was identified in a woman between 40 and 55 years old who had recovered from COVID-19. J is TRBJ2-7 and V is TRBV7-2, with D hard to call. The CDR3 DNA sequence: TGTGCCAGCAGCTTAACAGCTTCCTACGAGCAGTACTTC. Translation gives CASSLTASYEQYF.